The next 25 T cell receptor beta chains were all read from a single sample in a study of CD4 T cells in relation to SARS-CoV-2 and coronaviruses. Some clones are missing from TCRdb's copy, which holds only in-frame ones; the method was immunoSEQ multiplex PCR. The table records 60,000 to 80,000 clones, over 80% of them present only once. Unexposed donor CD4+ T cells date from about 2011-2018, before the COVID-19 pandemic. The sequenced sample consisted of memory CD4+ T cells from PBMCs. Source of these receptors: a human donor in good health.

The V gene is TRBV18, the J gene TRBJ1-1; D is unclear. V gave up 3 bases and J gave up 6 bases, with 8 bases separating them. The CDR3 extends over 12 amino acids. Germline CDR1 and CDR2: KGHSH and LQKENI. The CDR3 here is CASSPLRSEAFF. The CDR3 nucleotides read TGTGCCAGCTCACCCCTACGTTCTGAAGCTTTCTTT.

The CDR3 sequence: CASSIPGQNFSGANVLTF. The CDR3 DNA reads as TGTGCCAGCAGTATTCCGGGACAAAATTTTTCTGGGGCCAACGTCCTGACTTTC. The chain is built from TRBV6-4 and TRBJ2-6; tentative D call: TRBD1 (6 bases). V lost 5 bases, J lost 1 base, and 18 bases lay in between. This CDR3 comprises 18 residues. The germline gives CDR1 MRHNA, CDR2 SNTAGT.

This chain joins TRBV3-1 (or the pseudogene TRBV3-2) and TRBJ2-7; D not resolved. The germline gives CDR1 LGHDT, CDR2 YNNKEL (reference sequence). The CDR3 contains 13 residues. Trimming removed 0 bases at V and 6 bases at J, with 9 bases between. The CDR3 DNA is TGTGCCAGCAGCCAAGACGGCCCGAGCGAGCAGTACTTC. The encoded protein is CASSQDGPSEQYF.

The chain carries TRBV29-1 and TRBJ2-6; no reliable D call. CDR3 size: 19 residues. V was pared by 4 bases and J by 1 base, with 23 bases between. Germline values: CDR1 SQVTM, CDR2 ANQGSEA. CDR3 amino acids: CSVGHGPPPPQSGANVLTF. In nucleotides, the CDR3 is TGCAGCGTTGGGCACGGCCCTCCCCCACCTCAATCTGGGGCCAACGTCCTGACTTTC.

J is TRBJ2-1 and V is TRBV19; 12 nucleotides agree with TRBD1. The CDR3 spans 16 residues. The ends lost 5 bases at V and 8 bases at J; junction bases unmatched: 10. Germline values: CDR1 LNHDA, CDR2 SQIVND (reference sequence). In DNA form, the CDR3 reads TGTGCCAGTAGTCTTGGGACAGGGGGCCCATCCTATGAGCAGTTCTTC. It encodes CASSLGTGGPSYEQFF.

V is TRBV5-1 and J is TRBJ2-7; D is tentatively TRBD1 or TRBD2 (5 bases each). The ends were cut back, 4 bases at V and 8 bases at J, with 10 bases in the middle. Germline CDR1 reads SGHRS; CDR2 reads YFSETQ. The CDR3 totals 11 residues. DNA for the CDR3: TGCGCCAGCAGCGACCCGGGACAGCAGTACTTC. Amino acids: CASSDPGQQYF. Combining the CDR3 with reference TRBV5-1 and TRBJ2-7 gives the whole variable domain KAGVTQTPRYLIKTRGQQVTLSCSPISGHRSVSWYQQTPGQGLQFLFEYFSETQRNKGNFPGRFSGRQFSNSRSEMNVSTLELGDSALYLCASSDPGQQYFGPGTRLTVT.

Only one count was recorded for this clone. One end of the junction does not line up with germline, which may come from a read error. J is TRBJ1-2 and V is TRBV28; 8 positions agree with TRBD1. The CDR3 covers 13 residues. Germline V gene lookup returns CDR1 MDHEN and CDR2 SYDVKM. The CDR3 DNA is TGTGCCAGCAGTTTGACAGGGGCCTATGGCCACACCTTC. Translating gives CASSLTGAYGHTF.

This clone was detected once. J is TRBJ2-1 and V is TRBV24-1; TRBD2 might be the D (6 bases). CDR3 size: 16 residues. The germline V gene has CDR1 KGHDR and CDR2 SFDVKD. Between the trimmed V and J ends, which lost 4 bases and 5 bases, there was a span of 17 bases. In DNA form, the CDR3 reads TGTGCCACCAGTGACCCGAACGTAGCGGACAACAATGAGCAGTTCTTC. As protein: CATSDPNVADNNEQFF.

The chain uses TRBV7-8 and TRBJ1-5; 7 bases map to TRBD1. V dropped 1 base and J dropped 2; count of bases not matched to a gene: 2. Germline loops: CDR1 SGHVS, CDR2 FQNEAQ. This CDR3 has 15 amino acids. This CDR3 is CASSLVTGRNQPQHF. The CDR3 region has the DNA TGTGCCAGCAGCTTAGTGACAGGGCGCAATCAGCCCCAGCATTTT. Complete variable domain (other parts from reference TRBV7-8 and TRBJ1-5): GAGVSQSPRYKVAKRGQDVALRCDPISGHVSLFWYQQALGQGPEFLTYFQNEAQLDKSGLPSDRFFAERPEGSVSTLKIQRTQQEDSAVYLCASSLVTGRNQPQHFGDGTRLSIL.

Here the CDR3 reads CASSLQGLGNQPQHF. CDR3 nucleotides: TGTGCCAGTAGCTTACAGGGTTTGGGTAATCAGCCCCAGCATTTT. J is TRBJ1-5 and V is TRBV19, with D possibly being TRBD1 (6 bases). The CDR3 covers 15 residues. V was cut by 6 bases and J by 4 bases, with 16 bases left in between. The V gene's germline CDR1 is LNHDA and CDR2 SQIVND (reference sequence).

The rearrangement uses TRBV2 and TRBJ1-1; 10 nucleotides match TRBD1. V gave up 6 bases and J gave up 3 bases; unmatched junction bases: 4. Germline CDR1 is SNHLY and CDR2 is FYNNEI. This CDR3 region has 14 residues. The CDR3 DNA reads as TGTGCCAGCAGCCGGACAGGGGGTGACACTGAAGCTTTCTTT. It specifies CASSRTGGDTEAFF.

The rearrangement joins TRBV9 to TRBJ2-3, with D uncertain. The germline V and J ends were trimmed by 4 bases and 0 bases, with 3 bases remaining between them. The CDR3 sequence is 12 residues long. Germline loops: CDR1 SGDLS, CDR2 YYNGEE. This CDR3 is CASSLSTDTQYF. The CDR3 coding sequence is TGTGCCAGCAGCCTCAGCACAGATACGCAGTATTTT.

This chain links TRBV18 with TRBJ1-1, with a possible D match to TRBD1 (6 bases). The CDR3 is 14 amino acids. Deletions cut 3 bases from V and 6 bases from J, with 14 bases between. In germline, CDR1 is KGHSH, CDR2 LQKENI. The CDR3 is CASSPPTGAAEAFF. CDR3 DNA: TGTGCCAGCTCACCGCCGACGGGGGCTGCTGAAGCTTTCTTT.

The V gene is TRBV4-1, the J gene TRBJ1-2; the D gene is possibly TRBD1 (5 bases). Looked up from germline, CDR1 is MGHRA and CDR2 is YSYEKL. The length of the CDR3 is 15 residues. V was shortened by 1 base and J by 0 bases, with 9 bases between the two germline ends. The CDR3 nucleotides read TGCGCCAGCAGCCAAGGGCAGGGTTCTAACTATGGCTACACCTTC. This encodes CASSQGQGSNYGYTF.

The V gene is TRBV19, the J gene TRBJ1-5; D not resolved. CDR3 length equals 13 residues. From germline, CDR1 is LNHDA and CDR2 SQIVND (reference sequence). V was clipped by 7 bases and J by 11 bases, with 18 bases between them. CDR3 amino acids: CASTPSLGRAQHF. The DNA of the CDR3 is TGTGCCAGTACCCCCTCGTTAGGGCGGGCCCAGCATTTT.

The chain employs TRBV11-3 and TRBJ2-5; TRBD1 agrees at 7 bases. The V gene's germline CDR1 is SGHNT and CDR2 YENEEA. Trimming removed 1 base from V and 5 bases from J; junction bases left unmatched: 7. The CDR3 contains 15 residues. CDR3 sequence: CASSLGQGIWETQYF. In nucleotides, the CDR3 is TGTGCCAGCAGCTTAGGACAGGGAATCTGGGAGACCCAGTACTTC.

The rearrangement links TRBV21-1 to TRBJ2-7. TRBV21-1 is described as a pseudogene. CDR3 size: 16 residues. Here the CDR3 reads CASSDTPLSGHYEQYF. As DNA, the CDR3 is TGTGCCAGCAGCGATACTCCTTTATCGGGGCACTACGAGCAGTACTTC.

This sequence joins TRBV19 and TRBJ1-2; D might be TRBD1 (5 bases). Germline loops: CDR1 LNHDA, CDR2 SQIVND (reference sequence). This CDR3 has 15 amino acids. The ends were cut back, 5 bases at V and 2 bases at J, with 15 bases in the middle. The CDR3 region is CASSPPFAGNYGYTF. CDR3 coding DNA: TGTGCCAGTAGTCCACCCTTTGCAGGGAACTATGGCTACACCTTC.

The chain employs TRBV10-3 and TRBJ2-2, with D perhaps matching TRBD1 (5 bases). Trimming cost V 4 bases and J 6 bases, with 15 bases left between them. The CDR3 is made up of 15 amino acids. Per germline, CDR1 ENHRY and CDR2 SYGVKD. CDR3 DNA sequence: TGTGCCATCAGTGCGCAGGCAGGGCTCGCCGGGGAGCTGTTTTTT. Translating it yields CAISAQAGLAGELFF.

CDR3: CASSHSGREYEQYF. The CDR3 nucleotides are TGCGCCAGCAGCCATAGCGGGAGGGAGTACGAGCAGTACTTC. This chain uses TRBV5-1 with TRBJ2-7, with 11 bases that match TRBD2. V lost 4 bases and J lost 4; bases outside the gene matches: 4. Germline V CDR1 and CDR2: SGHRS, YFSETQ. CDR3 length: 14 residues.

This sequence joins TRBV18 and TRBJ1-1; TRBD1 agrees at 9 bases. Germline V CDR1 and CDR2: KGHSH, LQKENI. V shed 3 bases and J 6 bases; nucleotides not matched to a gene: 11. The CDR3 runs to 16 residues. In DNA, the CDR3 is TGTGCCAGCTCACCTGAGCTGCGGGACAGGGCCTCTGAAGCTTTCTTT. Translation gives CASSPELRDRASEAFF. Looking up the rest from reference TRBV18 and TRBJ1-1 gives the full variable domain: NAGVMQNPRHLVRRRGQEARLRCSPMKGHSHVYWYRQLPEEGLKFMVYLQKENIIDESGMPKERFSAEFPKEGPSILRIQQVVRGDSAAYFCASSPELRDRASEAFFGQGTRLTVV.

This chain uses TRBV3-1 (or the pseudogene TRBV3-2) with TRBJ2-1, with 15 positions matching TRBD2. Unmatched junction bases numbered 6, after V lost 0 bases and J lost 6 bases. Germline V lookup: CDR1 LGHDT, CDR2 YNNKEL (reference sequence). CDR3 length: 18 amino acids. In nucleotides, the CDR3 is TGTGCCAGCAGCCAAGAGTGGACTAGCGGGAGGGCGGGCAATGAGCAGTTCTTC. It specifies CASSQEWTSGRAGNEQFF.

The gene calls are TRBV11-2 and TRBJ2-1; D perhaps matches TRBD2 (6 bases). The CDR3 runs to 14 residues. Germline assignment: CDR1 SGHAT and CDR2 FQNNGV. The V and J ends lost 5 bases and 9 bases respectively, with 17 bases between them. This chain's CDR3 is CASSPLRAGPEQFF. DNA for the CDR3: TGTGCCAGCAGCCCCTTAAGAGCGGGTCCTGAGCAGTTCTTC.

V and J are TRBV10-2 and TRBJ2-5; 9 positions agree with TRBD2. Germline-derived CDR1 and CDR2 are WSHSY and SAAADI. V lost 5 bases and J lost 5; bases outside the gene matches: 9. This CDR3 region has 15 residues. CDR3 DNA: TGCGCCAGCAGTACGCATAGCGGGGGTCTTGAGACCCAGTACTTC. Amino acid sequence: CASSTHSGGLETQYF.

The V gene is TRBV18, the J gene TRBJ1-2; possible D gene TRBD1, 6 bases. The V gene's germline CDR1 is KGHSH and CDR2 LQKENI. The CDR3 extends over 14 amino acids. V was shortened by 3 bases and J by 5 bases, with 13 bases between the two germline ends. Here the CDR3 DNA reads TGTGCCAGCTCACCCGACAGGAATAAGTATGGCTACACCTTC. This gives the protein CASSPDRNKYGYTF. The whole variable domain, filled in from reference TRBV18 and TRBJ1-2, reads NAGVMQNPRHLVRRRGQEARLRCSPMKGHSHVYWYRQLPEEGLKFMVYLQKENIIDESGMPKERFSAEFPKEGPSILRIQQVVRGDSAAYFCASSPDRNKYGYTFGSGTRLTVV.